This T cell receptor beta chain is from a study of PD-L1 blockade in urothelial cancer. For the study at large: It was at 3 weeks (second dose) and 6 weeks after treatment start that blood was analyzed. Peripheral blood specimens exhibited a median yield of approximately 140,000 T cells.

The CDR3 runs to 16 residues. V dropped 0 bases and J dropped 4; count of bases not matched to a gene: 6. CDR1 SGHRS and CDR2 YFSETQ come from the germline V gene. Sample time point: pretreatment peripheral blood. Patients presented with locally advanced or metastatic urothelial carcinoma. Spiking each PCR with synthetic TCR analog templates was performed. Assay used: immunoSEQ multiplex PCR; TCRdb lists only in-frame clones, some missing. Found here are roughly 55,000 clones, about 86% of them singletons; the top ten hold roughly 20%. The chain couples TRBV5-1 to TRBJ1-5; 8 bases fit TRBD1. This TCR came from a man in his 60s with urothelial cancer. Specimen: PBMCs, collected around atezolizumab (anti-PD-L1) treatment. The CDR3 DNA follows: TGCGCCAGCAGCTTGGAAGGCCAGGGGGCAAATCAGCCCCAGCATTTT. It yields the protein CASSLEGQGANQPQHF.